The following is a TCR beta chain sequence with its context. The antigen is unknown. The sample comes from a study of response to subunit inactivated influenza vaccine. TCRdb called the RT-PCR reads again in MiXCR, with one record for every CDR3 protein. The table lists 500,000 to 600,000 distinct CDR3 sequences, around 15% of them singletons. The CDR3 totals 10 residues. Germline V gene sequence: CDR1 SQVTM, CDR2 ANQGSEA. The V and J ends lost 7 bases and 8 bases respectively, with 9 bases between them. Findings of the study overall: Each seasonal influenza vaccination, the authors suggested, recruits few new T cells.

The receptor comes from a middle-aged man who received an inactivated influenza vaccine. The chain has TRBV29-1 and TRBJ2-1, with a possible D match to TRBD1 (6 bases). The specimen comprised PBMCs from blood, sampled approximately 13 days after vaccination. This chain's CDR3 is CSAHRDEQFF. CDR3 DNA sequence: TGCAGCGCCCACAGGGATGAGCAGTTCTTC.